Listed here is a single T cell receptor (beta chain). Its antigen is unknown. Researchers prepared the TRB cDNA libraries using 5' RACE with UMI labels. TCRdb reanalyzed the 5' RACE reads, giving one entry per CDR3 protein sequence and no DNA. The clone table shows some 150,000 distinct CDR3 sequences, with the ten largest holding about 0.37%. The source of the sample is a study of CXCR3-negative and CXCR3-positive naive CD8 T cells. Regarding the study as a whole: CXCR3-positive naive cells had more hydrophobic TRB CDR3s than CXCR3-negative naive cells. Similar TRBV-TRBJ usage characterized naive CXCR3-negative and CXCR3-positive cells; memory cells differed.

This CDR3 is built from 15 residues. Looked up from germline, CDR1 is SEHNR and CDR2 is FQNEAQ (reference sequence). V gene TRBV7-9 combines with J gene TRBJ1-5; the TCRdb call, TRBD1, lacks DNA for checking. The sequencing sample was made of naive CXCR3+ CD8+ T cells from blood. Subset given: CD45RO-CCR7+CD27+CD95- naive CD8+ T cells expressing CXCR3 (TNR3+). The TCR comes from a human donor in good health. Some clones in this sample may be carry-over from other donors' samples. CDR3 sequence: CASSPGTHSNQPQHF.